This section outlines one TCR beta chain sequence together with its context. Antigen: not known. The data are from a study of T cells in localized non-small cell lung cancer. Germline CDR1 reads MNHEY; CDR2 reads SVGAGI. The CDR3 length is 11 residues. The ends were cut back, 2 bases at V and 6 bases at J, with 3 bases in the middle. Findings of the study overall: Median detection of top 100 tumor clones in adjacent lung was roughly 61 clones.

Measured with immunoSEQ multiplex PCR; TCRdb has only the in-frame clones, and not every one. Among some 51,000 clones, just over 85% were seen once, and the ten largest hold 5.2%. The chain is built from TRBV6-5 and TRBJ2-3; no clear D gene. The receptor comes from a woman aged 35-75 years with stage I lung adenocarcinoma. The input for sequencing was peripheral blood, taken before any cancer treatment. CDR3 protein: CASSYADTQYF. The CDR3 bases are TGTGCCAGCAGTTACGCGGATACGCAGTATTTT.